This passage covers 10 T cell receptor beta chains from one sample sequenced in a study of cytomegalovirus exposure and HLA in healthy donors. PCR involved 60 Vbeta and 13 Jbeta primers. Repertoires were generated with immunoSEQ multiplex PCR, while TCRdb's copy carries only in-frame clones and drops some. The table records 95,000 to 120,000 clones, around 77% of them present only once. Source material: PBMCs. All receptors come from a woman under 40 in good health and CMV-seropositive.

This chain links TRBV2 with TRBJ2-5; tentatively, D is TRBD2 (5 bases). V gave up 6 bases and J gave up 2 bases, with 13 bases separating them. This CDR3 is 14 amino acids long. CDR1 is SNHLY and CDR2 is FYNNEI in the germline V gene. The CDR3 DNA sequence: TGTGCCAGCAGACCCCCAAGCGGACAAGAGACCCAGTACTTC. This encodes CASRPPSGQETQYF. Together with reference TRBV2 and TRBJ2-5, the CDR3 gives the full variable domain: EPEVTQTPSHQVTQMGQEVILRCVPISNHLYFYWYRQILGQKVEFLVSFYNNEISEKSEIFDDQFSVERPDGSNFTLKIRSTKLEDSAMYFCASRPPSGQETQYFGPGTRLLVL.

The J gene is TRBJ2-7, the V gene TRBV27; D possibly corresponds to TRBD1 (6 bases). Deletions cut 5 bases from V and 2 bases from J, with 10 bases between. The CDR3 spans 13 residues. Germline V gene data show CDR1 as MNHEY and CDR2 as SMNVEV (reference sequence). In nucleotides, the CDR3 is TGTGCCAGCAGTACAGGGTGGGCCTACGAGCAGTACTTC. This codes for CASSTGWAYEQYF.

The chain has TRBV11-3 and TRBJ1-1; D unresolved. Trimming stripped 2 bases from V and 3 bases from J, with 13 bases between. The CDR3 is 15 amino acids. CDR1 is SGHNT and CDR2 is YENEEA in the germline V gene. The DNA of the CDR3 is TGTGCCAGCAGCTTACCGCGGGCGGACGACACTGAAGCTTTCTTT. This codes for CASSLPRADDTEAFF.

J is TRBJ2-7 and V is TRBV2, with TRBD2 as a possible D gene (6 bases). The germline gives CDR1 SNHLY, CDR2 FYNNEI. V dropped 5 bases and J dropped 12 bases, with 11 bases sitting between them. The CDR3 is made up of 10 amino acids. CDR3 bases: TGTGCCAGCAGTTCCGGGACTGGGTACTTC. Translated: CASSSGTGYF.

This chain uses TRBV25-1 with TRBJ2-1, with TRBD1 as a possible D gene (5 bases). V gave up 1 base and J gave up 5 bases, with 9 bases separating them. Germline V gene lookup returns CDR1 MGHDK and CDR2 SYGVNS. The CDR3 sequence is 14 residues long. The CDR3 here is CASSEFGADNEQFF. The CDR3 region has the DNA TGTGCCAGCAGTGAATTTGGGGCAGACAATGAGCAGTTCTTC.

This rearrangement joins TRBV11-2 to TRBJ1-1; D remains unclear. The CDR3 runs to 13 residues. The germline V gene encodes CDR1 SGHAT and CDR2 FQNNGV. Trimming pared 10 bases from V and 1 base from J, leaving 13 bases between. Here the CDR3 reads CATKDQRNTEAFF. The CDR3 DNA sequence: TGTGCCACTAAAGATCAACGGAACACTGAAGCTTTCTTT.

The rearrangement joins TRBV5-8 to TRBJ1-4; 7 bases match TRBD1. The CDR3 spans 15 residues. V lost 0 bases to trimming and J lost 7 bases; unmatched junction nucleotides: 6. Germline CDR1 SGHTS, CDR2 YDEGEE. The CDR3 bases are TGTGCCAGCAGCTTGGCCCGACAGGGAGGTGAAAAACTGTTTTTT. Translated, it gives CASSLARQGGEKLFF.

The chain couples TRBV11-3 to TRBJ1-1; D is unresolved. Trimming shortened V by 5 bases and J by 4 bases, and 11 bases separated the two germline ends. Germline values: CDR1 SGHNT, CDR2 YENEEA. This CDR3 is 13 amino acids long. The CDR3 is CASSRGPTTEAFF. CDR3 nucleotide sequence: TGTGCCAGCAGCCGCGGGCCGACCACTGAAGCTTTCTTT.

The gene calls are TRBV30 and TRBJ1-2; D is possibly TRBD1 (6 bases). Trimming removed 5 bases from V and 10 bases from J, with 20 bases in between. Per the germline V gene, CDR1 is GTSNPN and CDR2 is SVGIG (reference sequence). The CDR3 spans 13 residues. DNA for the CDR3: TGTGCCTGGGCTAGTGCCTTGACAGGCTACTACACCTTC. Residues: CAWASALTGYYTF.

J is TRBJ2-1 and V is TRBV10-3; TRBD2 might be the D (6 bases). The germline V gene has CDR1 ENHRY and CDR2 SYGVKD. Trimming pared 3 bases from V and 0 bases from J, leaving 12 bases between. CDR3 length equals 16 residues. CDR3 loop: CAISETSGYSYNEQFF. CDR3 sequence (DNA): TGTGCCATCAGTGAAACCAGCGGGTACTCCTACAATGAGCAGTTCTTC.